Below are 10 T cell receptor beta chains sequenced from a single sample in a study of identical twins. TCRdb re-called the 5' RACE reads through MiXCR, storing one row per CDR3 protein. Among approximately 590,000 distinct CDR3 sequences, around 9.6% were seen once, and the ten largest hold 2.5% to 3%. These same records also appear under a second study, on yellow fever vaccine responses in identical twins.

What was sequenced was PBMCs. Every receptor here comes from a woman in her late teens or twenties in good health.

V gene TRBV11-2 combines with J gene TRBJ2-7, with D possibly matching TRBD1 (6 bases). This CDR3 is built from 15 residues. The germline V gene has CDR1 SGHAT and CDR2 FQNNGV. V was trimmed by 5 bases and J by 0 bases, leaving 14 bases between them. CDR3 sequence reads: CASSRSQGTSYEQYF. The CDR3 coding sequence is TGTGCCAGCAGCCGATCCCAGGGGACCTCCTACGAGCAGTACTTC. Full variable domain (missing parts from reference TRBV11-2 and TRBJ2-7): EAGVAQSPRYKIIEKRQSVAFWCNPISGHATLYWYQQILGQGPKLLIQFQNNGVVDDSQLPKDRFSAERLKGVDSTLKIQPAKLEDSAVYLCASSRSQGTSYEQYFGPGTRLTVT.

J is TRBJ2-1 and V is TRBV11-1, with D perhaps matching TRBD2 (6 bases). Trimming left V 5 bases short and J 8 bases short, with 28 bases between. Germline V gene sequence: CDR1 SGHAT, CDR2 FQDESV (reference sequence). CDR3 length equals 18 residues. CDR3 sequence (DNA): TGTGCCAGCAGCGGCAGCTTCATCGGGAGAGGTGATTTGGATGAGCAGTTCTTC. Amino acid sequence: CASSGSFIGRGDLDEQFF.

This rearrangement joins TRBV5-1 to TRBJ2-2; D gene ambiguous. The CDR3 contains 13 residues. With 5 bases removed from V and 6 bases from J, the gap between germline ends came to 11 bases. CDR1 SGHRS and CDR2 YFSETQ come from the germline V gene. The CDR3 spells CASSFVTSGELFF. The CDR3 nucleotides read TGCGCCAGCAGTTTTGTAACTTCCGGGGAGCTGTTTTTT.

In nucleotides, the CDR3 is TGTGCCAGCAGCACACAGGGGCCCGGCAATCAGCCCCAGCATTTT. This encodes CASSTQGPGNQPQHF. The chain employs TRBV6-2 or TRBV6-3 and TRBJ1-5; TRBD1 agrees at 7 bases. CDR1 and CDR2 from the germline V gene are MNHEY and SVGEGT. The CDR3 is made up of 15 amino acids. Trimming cost V 6 bases and J 2 bases; bases outside gene matches: 7.

The genes are TRBV29-1 and TRBJ1-3; D is uncertain. Germline V gene data show CDR1 as SQVTM and CDR2 as ANQGSEA. This CDR3 is built from 16 residues. V lost 4 bases and J 0 bases, leaving 16 bases between the germline ends. DNA of the CDR3: TGCAGCGTTGGGGGTGTACCGGGCAGCTCTGGAAACACCATATATTTT. This translates into CSVGGVPGSSGNTIYF.

A few counts support this clonotype. J is TRBJ2-1 and V is TRBV7-9; D unresolved. V lost 5 bases and J 5 bases, leaving 10 bases between the germline ends. CDR3 length: 13 amino acids. CDR1 and CDR2 from the germline V gene are SEHNR and FQNEAQ (reference sequence). The CDR3 DNA reads TGTGCCAGCAGCCCGAAGCTTCACAATGAGCAGTTCTTC. The encoded protein is CASSPKLHNEQFF.

This clonotype was picked up a small number of times. The chain's CDR3 is CASSHAQGTYEQYF. The CDR3 bases are TGTGCCAGCAGCCACGCCCAGGGTACCTACGAGCAGTACTTC. The chain combines TRBV7-9 with TRBJ2-7; D may be TRBD1 (5 bases). Germline V lookup: CDR1 SEHNR, CDR2 FQNEAQ (reference sequence). The CDR3 loop spans 14 amino acids. V lost 5 bases, J lost 2 bases, and 13 bases lay in between.

The rearrangement links TRBV6-2 or TRBV6-3 to TRBJ2-7; 9 positions match TRBD2. The CDR3 is 15 residues long. Germline V gene data show CDR1 as MNHEY and CDR2 as SVGEGT. V was clipped by 2 bases and J by 1 base; unmatched bases: 3. The CDR3 DNA reads as TGTGCCAGCAGTTACGGGCTAGCGGGGTCCTACGAGCAGTACTTC. This translates into CASSYGLAGSYEQYF.

The sample holds many counts of this clonotype. This sequence joins TRBV7-3 and TRBJ2-7, with 10 bases lining up with TRBD2. V gave up 5 bases and J gave up 5 bases; unmatched junction bases: 3. Per the germline V gene, CDR1 is SGHTA and CDR2 is FQGTGA. The CDR3 totals 13 residues. In nucleotides, the CDR3 is TGTGCCAGCAGCCACGGGACTAGCGACGAGCAGTACTTC. It codes for CASSHGTSDEQYF.

V and J are TRBV19 and TRBJ2-1, with 8 bases that match TRBD2. J gave up 8 bases and V 5 bases, and 8 bases lay outside the gene matches. Germline V CDR1 and CDR2: LNHDA, SQIVND (reference sequence). The CDR3 totals 14 residues. The CDR3 DNA reads TGTGCCAGTAGTGTCGGGAGGGCCAGGGATGAGCAGTTCTTC. Translating it yields CASSVGRARDEQFF.